This T cell receptor (beta chain) came from a study of T cells after posttransplantation cyclophosphamide. The related graft donor's blood sample was taken on the day of bone marrow donation. Assay used: immunoSEQ multiplex PCR; TCRdb lists only in-frame clones, some missing. Singletons are absent from the sample, which has 35,000 to 55,000 clones. This clone was seen many times. Antigen: not known. Whole-study results and caveats: After PTCy, TRB diversity resembled that of CNI/methotrexate controls.

The CDR3 runs 14 residues. Germline CDR1 reads SGDLS; CDR2 reads YYNGEE. Losses at the gene ends were 3 bases for V and 4 bases for J; bases not matched to a gene: 4. This sequence originates from a man aged 35 to 55 in good health, CMV-negative, and a related stem cell transplant donor. The chain has TRBV9 and TRBJ1-2, with 9 nucleotides matching TRBD1. The sequenced sample was PBMCs. CDR3 residues: CASSGGQGIYGYTF. CDR3 nucleotides: TGTGCCAGCAGCGGGGGACAGGGCATCTATGGCTACACCTTC.